This T cell receptor (beta chain) is drawn from a study of blood T cell repertoires in COVID-19. Study overall: In each case, the material was cDNA or gDNA derived from T cells, B-cell-depleted T cells, or PBMCs.

Under the authors' procedure: Reference gene primer amplification gave estimated nucleated cell counts. Only in-frame clones appear in the TCRdb table, and some are missing; sequencing was by immunoSEQ multiplex PCR. V, J and clone size reflect that table, while D and trimming were determined from the DNA. This repertoire shows about 65,000 clones, approximately 94% found once; its top ten account for 2.9%. This CDR3 comprises 15 residues. Deletions cut 5 bases from V and 1 base from J, with 12 bases between. The germline V gene encodes CDR1 SGHNT and CDR2 YYREEE (reference sequence). The sample was peripheral blood. This receptor was identified in a man between 65 and 79 years old with active COVID-19. This chain links TRBV5-4 with TRBJ2-2, with a weak D call TRBD1 (6 bases). The CDR3 reads CASSNGRGNTGELFF. CDR3 bases: TGTGCCAGCAGTAATGGCAGGGGGAACACCGGGGAGCTGTTTTTT.